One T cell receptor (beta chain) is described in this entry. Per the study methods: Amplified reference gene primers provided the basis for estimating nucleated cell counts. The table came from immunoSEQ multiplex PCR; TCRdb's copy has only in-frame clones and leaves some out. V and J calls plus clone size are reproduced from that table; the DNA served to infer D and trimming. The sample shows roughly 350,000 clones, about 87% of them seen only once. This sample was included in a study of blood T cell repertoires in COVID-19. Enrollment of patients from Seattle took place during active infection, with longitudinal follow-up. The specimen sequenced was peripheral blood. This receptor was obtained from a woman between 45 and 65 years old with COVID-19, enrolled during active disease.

CDR3 sequence: CASRGTGTRDYNEQFF. DNA of the CDR3: TGTGCCAGCAGGGGCACCGGGACTAGGGACTACAATGAGCAGTTCTTC. The V gene is TRBV2, the J gene TRBJ2-1, with 8 bases fitting TRBD2. This CDR3 region has 16 residues. V shed 6 bases, J shed 3 bases, and the junction held 10 bases outside the gene matches. The germline CDR1 and CDR2 sequences are SNHLY and FYNNEI.